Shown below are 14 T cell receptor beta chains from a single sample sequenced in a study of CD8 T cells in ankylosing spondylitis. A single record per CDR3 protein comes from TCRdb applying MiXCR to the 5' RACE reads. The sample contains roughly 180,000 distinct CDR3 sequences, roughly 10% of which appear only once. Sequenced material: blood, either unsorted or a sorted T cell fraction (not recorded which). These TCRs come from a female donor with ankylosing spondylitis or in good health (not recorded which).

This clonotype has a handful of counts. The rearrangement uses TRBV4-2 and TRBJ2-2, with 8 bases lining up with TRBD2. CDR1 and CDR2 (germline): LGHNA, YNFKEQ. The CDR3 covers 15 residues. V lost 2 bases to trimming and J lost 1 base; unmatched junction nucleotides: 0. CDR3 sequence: CASSQSGRNTGELFF. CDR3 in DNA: TGTGCCAGCAGCCAAAGCGGGAGGAACACCGGGGAGCTGTTTTTT.

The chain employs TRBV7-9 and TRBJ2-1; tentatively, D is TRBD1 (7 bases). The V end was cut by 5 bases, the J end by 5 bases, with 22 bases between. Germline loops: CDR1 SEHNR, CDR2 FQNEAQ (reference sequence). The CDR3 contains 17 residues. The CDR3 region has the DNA TGTGCCAGCAGCCCAGCGGAGGGGGCTCTTCATAACAATGAGCAGTTCTTC. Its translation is CASSPAEGALHNNEQFF.

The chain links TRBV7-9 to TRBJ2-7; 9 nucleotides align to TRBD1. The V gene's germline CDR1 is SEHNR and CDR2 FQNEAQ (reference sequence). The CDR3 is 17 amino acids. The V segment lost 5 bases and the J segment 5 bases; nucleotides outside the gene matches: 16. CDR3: CASSIPGTGKVSDEQYF. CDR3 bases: TGTGCCAGCAGCATTCCCGGGACAGGGAAAGTTTCGGACGAGCAGTACTTC.

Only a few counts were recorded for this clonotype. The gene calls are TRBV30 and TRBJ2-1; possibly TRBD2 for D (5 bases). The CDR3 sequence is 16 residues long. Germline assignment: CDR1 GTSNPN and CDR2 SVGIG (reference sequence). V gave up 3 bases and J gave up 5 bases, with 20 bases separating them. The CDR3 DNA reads TGTGCCTGGAGCATCTACCCCCTGGGAGCGGACAATGAGCAGTTCTTC. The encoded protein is CAWSIYPLGADNEQFF.

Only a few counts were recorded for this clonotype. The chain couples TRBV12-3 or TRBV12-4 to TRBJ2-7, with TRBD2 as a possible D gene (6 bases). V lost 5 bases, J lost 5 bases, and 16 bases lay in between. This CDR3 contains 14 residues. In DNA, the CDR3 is TGTGCCAGCAGTGAACTAGCCCCCTCGGACGAGCAGTACTTC. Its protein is CASSELAPSDEQYF.

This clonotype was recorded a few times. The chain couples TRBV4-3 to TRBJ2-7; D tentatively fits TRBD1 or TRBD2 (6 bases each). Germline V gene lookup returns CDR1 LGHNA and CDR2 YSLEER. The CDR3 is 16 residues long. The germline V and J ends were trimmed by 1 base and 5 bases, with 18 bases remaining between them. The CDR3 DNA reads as TGCGCCAGCAGCCAAGCAAGAGGGGGGCTCGGCCACGAGCAGTACTTC. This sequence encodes CASSQARGGLGHEQYF.

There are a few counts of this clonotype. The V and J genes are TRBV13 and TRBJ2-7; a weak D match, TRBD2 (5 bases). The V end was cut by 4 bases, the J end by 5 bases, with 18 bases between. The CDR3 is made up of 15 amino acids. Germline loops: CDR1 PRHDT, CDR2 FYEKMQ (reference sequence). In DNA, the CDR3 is TGTGCCAGCAGCTATGCGGGTATTGACGGGGACGAGCAGTACTTC. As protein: CASSYAGIDGDEQYF.

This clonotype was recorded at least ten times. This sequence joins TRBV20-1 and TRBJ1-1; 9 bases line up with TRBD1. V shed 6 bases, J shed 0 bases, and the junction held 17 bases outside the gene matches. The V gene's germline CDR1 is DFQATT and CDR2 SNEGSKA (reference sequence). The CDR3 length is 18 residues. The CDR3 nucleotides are TGCAGTGCCCTTGATGTGGAGGGACAGGGCATCGTGAACACTGAAGCTTTCTTT. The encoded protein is CSALDVEGQGIVNTEAFF.

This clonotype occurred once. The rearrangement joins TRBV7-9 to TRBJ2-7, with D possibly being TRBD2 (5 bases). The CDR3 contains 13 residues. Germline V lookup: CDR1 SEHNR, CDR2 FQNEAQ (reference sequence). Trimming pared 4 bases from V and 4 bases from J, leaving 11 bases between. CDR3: CASSSGLVYEQYF. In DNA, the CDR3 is TGTGCCAGCAGCTCCGGACTTGTGTACGAGCAGTACTTC.

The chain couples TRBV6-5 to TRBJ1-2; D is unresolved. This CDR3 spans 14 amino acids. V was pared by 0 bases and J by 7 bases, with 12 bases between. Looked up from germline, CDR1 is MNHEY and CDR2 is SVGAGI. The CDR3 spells CASSYSNGGSGYTF. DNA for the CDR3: TGTGCCAGCAGTTACTCGAATGGCGGGAGTGGCTACACCTTC.

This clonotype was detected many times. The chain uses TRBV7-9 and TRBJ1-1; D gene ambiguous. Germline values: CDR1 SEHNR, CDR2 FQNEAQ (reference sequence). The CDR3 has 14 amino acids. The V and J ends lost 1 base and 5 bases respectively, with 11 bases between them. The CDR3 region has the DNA TGTGCCAGCAGCTTAGATCGGGGAGGAACTGAAGCTTTCTTT. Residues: CASSLDRGGTEAFF.

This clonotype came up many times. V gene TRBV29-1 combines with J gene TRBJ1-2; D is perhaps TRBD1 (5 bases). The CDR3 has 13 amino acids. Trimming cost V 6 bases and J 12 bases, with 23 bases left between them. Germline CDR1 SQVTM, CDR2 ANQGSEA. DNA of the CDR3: TGCAGCGTGACCGCCATTGATTCAGGGACTGACACCTTC. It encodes CSVTAIDSGTDTF.

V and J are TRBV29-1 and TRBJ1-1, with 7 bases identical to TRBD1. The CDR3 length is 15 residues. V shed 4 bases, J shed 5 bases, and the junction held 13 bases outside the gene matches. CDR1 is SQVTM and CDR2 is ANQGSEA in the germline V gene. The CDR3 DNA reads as TGCAGCGTTGTCCCCCCGACAGGGTTCGGGACTGAAGCTTTCTTT. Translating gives CSVVPPTGFGTEAFF.

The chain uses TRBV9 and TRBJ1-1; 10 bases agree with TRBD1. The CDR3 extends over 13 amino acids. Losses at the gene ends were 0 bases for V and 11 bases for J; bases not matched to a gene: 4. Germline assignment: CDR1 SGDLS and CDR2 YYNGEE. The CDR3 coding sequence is TGTGCCAGCAGCGTAGAAGGGACAGGGGTCGCTTTCTTT. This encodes CASSVEGTGVAFF.